This T cell receptor (beta chain) comes out of a study of cytomegalovirus exposure and HLA in healthy donors. Study results and caveats: As a later analysis revealed, the rate of TCR association differed by HLA locus, with DRB1 most and HLA-C fewest.

In the PCR, 60 Vbeta and 13 Jbeta primers were used. Sequencing used immunoSEQ multiplex PCR; TCRdb keeps in-frame clones, though not all of them. The sample carries roughly 140,000 clones, roughly 80% recorded once. Comment on this clone: The antigen remains unidentified.

The TCR comes from a female donor in good health and CMV-seronegative. Sequenced: PBMCs.

As DNA, the CDR3 is TGTGCCAGCTCACCACGGTCAGGGGCGGATCAGCCCCAGCATTTT. Translated: CASSPRSGADQPQHF. The V call is TRBV18, the J call TRBJ1-5, with D possibly TRBD1 on 6 matching bases. With 1 base removed from V and 5 bases from J, the gap between germline ends came to 12 bases. This CDR3 is built from 15 residues. Germline lookup yields CDR1 KGHSH and CDR2 LQKENI.